The 18 T cell receptor beta chains below come from one sample, sequenced in a study of T cell responses to AZD1222 COVID-19 vaccine. Sequenced by immunoSEQ multiplex PCR; TCRdb stores in-frame clones only, minus some. In the table there are around 100,000 clones, 80% to 95% of which are singletons. This specimen consisted of peripheral blood, obtained on day 0 of AZD1222 vaccination. The source is an adult in good health.

This chain joins TRBV5-6 and TRBJ2-2; tentatively, D is TRBD2 (5 bases). Germline V lookup: CDR1 SGHDT, CDR2 YYEEEE. Trimming removed 0 bases from V and 1 base from J, with 13 bases in between. The CDR3 length is 17 residues. Here the CDR3 reads CASSLALGSQNTGELFF. The CDR3 DNA follows: TGTGCCAGCAGCTTGGCTCTTGGGAGTCAGAACACCGGGGAGCTGTTTTTT.

A single count supports this clone. The chain is built from TRBV30 and TRBJ2-1; 14 bases agree with TRBD2. This CDR3 has 16 residues. V lost 4 bases, J lost 6 bases, and 8 bases stayed unmatched. Looked up from germline, CDR1 is GTSNPN and CDR2 is SVGIG (reference sequence). CDR3 region: CAWTRLAGGRGNEQFF. The CDR3 DNA reads as TGTGCCTGGACACGACTAGCGGGGGGGCGCGGCAATGAGCAGTTCTTC.

The J gene is TRBJ1-6, the V gene TRBV23-1; D uncertain. TRBV23-1 is placed among ORFs of uncertain function. The CDR3 totals 19 residues. Trimming shortened V by 2 bases and J by 9 bases, and 26 bases separated the two germline ends. For the CDR3, the DNA is TGCGCCAGCAGTCAAGGCAAGGTATTTAGTAAGGTGGGAGGTTCACCCCTCCACTTT. This gives the protein CASSQGKVFSKVGGSPLHF.

The chain carries TRBV5-6 and TRBJ2-5, with D possibly being TRBD1 (6 bases). The CDR3 has 14 amino acids. Trimming stripped 2 bases from V and 5 bases from J, with 13 bases between. Germline CDR1 and CDR2: SGHDT and YYEEEE. The CDR3 bases are TGTGCCAGCAGCTTCCAACAGGGCGCCGAGACCCAGTACTTC. It encodes CASSFQQGAETQYF.

The chain is built from TRBV15 and TRBJ2-2, with 9 bases identical to TRBD1. Trimming removed 8 bases from V and 6 bases from J; junction bases left unmatched: 7. CDR1 and CDR2 (germline): LNHNV, YYDKDF (reference sequence). The CDR3 contains 14 residues. The CDR3 DNA is TGTGCCACCTCGGGGAACAGGGGGCCCGGGGAGCTGTTTTTT. Amino acids: CATSGNRGPGELFF.

The chain uses TRBV28 and TRBJ2-1, with a tentative D call TRBD1 (6 bases). Germline CDR1 reads MDHEN; CDR2 reads SYDVKM. CDR3 length: 15 amino acids. V lost 5 bases, J lost 2 bases, and 13 bases lay in between. The CDR3 DNA follows: TGTGCCAGCAGTCCCCCCGACAGGACCTACAATGAGCAGTTCTTC. Protein: CASSPPDRTYNEQFF.

This clone showed up just once. The chain uses TRBV12-5 and TRBJ1-4; TRBD1 might be the D (5 bases). The germline V gene encodes CDR1 LGHNT and CDR2 FRNRAP. The CDR3 loop spans 14 amino acids. The V end lost 4 bases, the J end lost 3 bases, and 9 bases lay between the germline ends. The CDR3 loop reads CASGSGRANEKLFF. CDR3 bases: TGTGCTAGTGGTTCAGGGAGGGCTAATGAAAAACTGTTTTTT.

This chain links TRBV7-8 with TRBJ2-3; TRBD1 might be the D (5 bases). This CDR3 region has 15 residues. Germline assignment: CDR1 SGHVS and CDR2 FQNEAQ. V shed 2 bases and J shed 3 bases, with 12 bases lying between them. The CDR3, as DNA: TGTGCCAGCAGCTTATGGACACTAACTACAGATACGCAGTATTTT. As protein: CASSLWTLTTDTQYF.

The gene calls are TRBV18 and TRBJ2-1; 7 bases are a match to TRBD2. The ends lost 3 bases at V and 8 bases at J; junction bases unmatched: 13. The germline CDR1 and CDR2 sequences are KGHSH and LQKENI. This CDR3 spans 16 amino acids. CDR3 protein: CASSPPPGGTMYEQFF. CDR3 sequence (DNA): TGTGCCAGCTCACCCCCACCGGGAGGCACAATGTATGAGCAGTTCTTC.

The chain joins TRBV2 to TRBJ2-1; 8 bases match TRBD1. CDR1 and CDR2 from the germline V gene are SNHLY and FYNNEI. Losses at the gene ends were 6 bases for V and 8 bases for J; bases not matched to a gene: 3. This CDR3 is 12 amino acids long. The CDR3 spells CASSGQGHEQFF. The CDR3 nucleotides are TGTGCCAGCAGCGGACAGGGCCATGAGCAGTTCTTC.

The chain recombines TRBV6-2 or TRBV6-3 with TRBJ1-5, with D perhaps matching TRBD1 (6 bases). Trimming shortened V by 4 bases and J by 7 bases, and 14 bases separated the two germline ends. This CDR3 is 14 amino acids long. CDR1 is MNHEY and CDR2 is SVGEGT in the germline V gene. CDR3: CASSFPQGRQPQHF. The CDR3 DNA reads as TGTGCCAGCAGTTTCCCACAGGGTCGCCAGCCCCAGCATTTT.

The rearrangement uses TRBV3-1 (or the pseudogene TRBV3-2) and TRBJ2-3; D not resolved. There are 14 residues in the CDR3. Per germline, CDR1 LGHDT and CDR2 YNNKEL (reference sequence). V was pared by 1 base and J by 5 bases, with 10 bases between. This chain's CDR3 is CASSQVRVGDTQYF. CDR3 nucleotide sequence: TGTGCCAGCAGCCAAGTTCGGGTCGGAGATACGCAGTATTTT.

V gene TRBV20-1 combines with J gene TRBJ2-1; possible D gene TRBD2, 7 bases. The CDR3 has 11 amino acids. CDR1 and CDR2 (germline): DFQATT, SNEGSKA (reference sequence). Trimming stripped 3 bases from V and 11 bases from J, with 11 bases between. DNA for the CDR3: TGCAGTGCTAGCCCCGGGGGGCAGCAGTTCTTC. This sequence encodes CSASPGGQQFF.

This clone was observed a few times. The chain couples TRBV25-1 to TRBJ1-5; no clear D. This CDR3 is built from 15 residues. Germline V gives CDR1 MGHDK, CDR2 SYGVNS. Between the trimmed V and J ends, which lost 1 base and 0 bases, there was a span of 7 bases. This chain's CDR3 is CASSESGSSNQPQHF. Here the CDR3 DNA reads TGTGCCAGCAGTGAATCGGGCAGTAGCAATCAGCCCCAGCATTTT.

V usage is TRBV6-2 or TRBV6-3 and J usage is TRBJ1-5; 10 nucleotides match TRBD1. CDR1 is MNHEY, CDR2 SVGEGT, per germline. The V gene end was trimmed by 5 bases and the J gene end by 1 base; junction bases not matched to a gene: 8. The CDR3 extends over 17 amino acids. This CDR3 reads CASSPLWDRGSNQPQHF. CDR3 DNA: TGTGCCAGCAGTCCCCTCTGGGACAGGGGAAGCAATCAGCCCCAGCATTTT.

This clone was found once. The V call is TRBV20-1, the J call TRBJ1-1; the D gene is possibly TRBD1 (5 bases). The CDR3 covers 14 residues. Trimming removed 3 bases from V and 1 base from J, with 12 bases in between. Germline CDR1 DFQATT, CDR2 SNEGSKA (reference sequence). The CDR3 region has the DNA TGCAGTGCTAGTCAGACAGAATCGAACACTGAAGCTTTCTTT. This codes for CSASQTESNTEAFF.

The chain combines TRBV27 with TRBJ1-2; possibly TRBD1 for D (6 bases). V was trimmed by 6 bases and J by 0 bases, leaving 14 bases between them. The CDR3 contains 15 residues. Germline values: CDR1 MNHEY, CDR2 SMNVEV (reference sequence). This CDR3 reads CASRDPRGSNYGYTF. CDR3 coding DNA: TGTGCCAGCAGGGATCCAAGGGGGTCTAACTATGGCTACACCTTC.

CDR3 sequence (DNA): TGTGCCTGGGGGACTAGCGGCTACGAGCAGTACTTC. Translation gives CAWGTSGYEQYF. J is TRBJ2-7 and V is TRBV30, with TRBD2 identical over 11 bases. The CDR3 extends over 12 amino acids. Germline V gene lookup returns CDR1 GTSNPN and CDR2 SVGIG (reference sequence). V dropped 5 bases and J dropped 3; count of bases not matched to a gene: 0.